Presented here are 27 T cell receptor beta chains from one specimen sequenced in a study of early T cells in non-severe SARS-CoV-2 infection. TCRdb used MiXCR to reprocess the 5' RACE reads, holding one entry per CDR3 protein. Of about 63,000 distinct CDR3 sequences in the sample, around 13% were seen once. Input material: whole blood. The receptors derive from an adult who was a healthcare worker with PCR-confirmed SARS-CoV-2 infection or an uninfected control (not recorded which).

This clonotype was observed a few times. V is TRBV11-2 and J is TRBJ2-6; the D is unclear. Germline V gene sequence: CDR1 SGHAT, CDR2 FQNNGV. V lost 7 bases and J lost 2, with 3 bases in between. CDR3 length: 12 residues. DNA of the CDR3: TGTGCCAGCAAGGCTGGGGCCAACGTCCTGACTTTC. It encodes CASKAGANVLTF. The full variable domain, its missing parts supplied by reference TRBV11-2 and TRBJ2-6, is EAGVAQSPRYKIIEKRQSVAFWCNPISGHATLYWYQQILGQGPKLLIQFQNNGVVDDSQLPKDRFSAERLKGVDSTLKIQPAKLEDSAVYLCASKAGANVLTFGAGSRLTVL.

This clonotype appeared many times. The rearrangement joins TRBV11-2 to TRBJ2-3; 13 bases match TRBD2. The CDR3 runs to 15 residues. V shed 5 bases, J shed 4 bases, and the junction held 3 bases outside the gene matches. Germline CDR1 is SGHAT and CDR2 is FQNNGV. The CDR3 loop reads CASSLGLAGSDTQYF. The DNA of the CDR3 is TGTGCCAGCAGCCTGGGACTAGCGGGGTCAGATACGCAGTATTTT.

This chain uses TRBV6-1 with TRBJ2-3, with 8 bases identical to TRBD1. This CDR3 spans 15 amino acids. The V segment lost 4 bases and the J segment 6 bases; nucleotides outside the gene matches: 9. Germline CDR1 MNHNS, CDR2 SASEGT. CDR3 residues: CASSAQGGQLDTQYF. The DNA of the CDR3 is TGTGCCAGCAGTGCACAGGGGGGCCAGCTTGATACGCAGTATTTT.

This clonotype turned up a few times. The chain is built from TRBV5-1 and TRBJ2-1, with D perhaps matching TRBD1 (6 bases). CDR3 length equals 13 residues. Germline CDR1 SGHRS, CDR2 YFSETQ. The V gene lost 3 bases and the J gene lost 5 bases, with 9 bases spanning the gap. This chain's CDR3 is CASSSGQNNEQFF. In nucleotides, the CDR3 is TGCGCCAGCAGCTCCGGACAGAACAATGAGCAGTTCTTC.

There are many counts of this clonotype. The chain recombines TRBV7-8 with TRBJ2-7; TRBD2 matches at 8 bases. The V segment lost 3 bases and the J segment 0 bases; nucleotides outside the gene matches: 13. The CDR3 has 18 residues. Germline V gene data show CDR1 as SGHVS and CDR2 as FQNEAQ. This chain's CDR3 is CASSLRAGASISSYEQYF. The CDR3 DNA follows: TGTGCCAGCAGCTTGCGAGCGGGGGCCTCCATCAGCTCCTACGAGCAGTACTTC.

This clonotype was seen repeatedly, ten times or more. This chain uses TRBV5-1 with TRBJ2-7; D is uncertain. Germline CDR1 reads SGHRS; CDR2 reads YFSETQ. The ends were cut back, 0 bases at V and 0 bases at J, with 7 bases in the middle. The CDR3 contains 14 residues. CDR3 DNA sequence: TGCGCCAGCAGCTTGGGACGAAGCTCCTACGAGCAGTACTTC. The encoded protein is CASSLGRSSYEQYF.

V is TRBV6-6 and J is TRBJ1-3; no definite D call. This CDR3 spans 14 amino acids. The germline V gene has CDR1 MNHNY and CDR2 SVGAGI (reference sequence). Trimming removed 5 bases at V and 4 bases at J, with 12 bases between. This CDR3 is CASSHRSDGNTIYF. The CDR3, as DNA: TGTGCCAGCAGTCACAGATCAGACGGAAACACCATATATTTT.

This clonotype was detected a few times. This chain uses TRBV9 with TRBJ2-3; D ambiguous. CDR1 is SGDLS and CDR2 is YYNGEE in the germline V gene. With 0 bases removed from V and 2 bases from J, the gap between germline ends came to 7 bases. CDR3 length equals 14 residues. This CDR3 is CASSVVKNTDTQYF. The CDR3 bases are TGTGCCAGCAGCGTAGTGAAGAACACAGATACGCAGTATTTT.

This chain joins TRBV5-1 and TRBJ2-7; no clear D. This CDR3 has 16 amino acids. Germline CDR1 and CDR2: SGHRS and YFSETQ. Trimming shortened V by 0 bases and J by 6 bases, and 19 bases separated the two germline ends. The CDR3 coding sequence is TGCGCCAGCAGCTTGGTTTTGGGTCCCACCCGACCCGAGCAGTACTTC. Translating gives CASSLVLGPTRPEQYF.

This clonotype was counted many times. This chain links TRBV10-3 with TRBJ1-2; TRBD1 agrees at 7 bases. The CDR3 is 13 residues long. Germline lookup yields CDR1 ENHRY and CDR2 SYGVKD. The trim removed 2 bases at V and 5 bases at J, leaving 2 bases unmatched. The CDR3: CAISEDREYGYTF. In nucleotides, the CDR3 is TGTGCCATCAGTGAGGACAGGGAATATGGCTACACCTTC.

This clonotype was detected ten times or more. This sequence joins TRBV24-1 and TRBJ2-2, with D uncertain. The germline gives CDR1 KGHDR, CDR2 SFDVKD. Trimming cost V 3 bases and J 6 bases, with 7 bases left between them. This CDR3 has 13 amino acids. The CDR3 spells CATSDKRSGELFF. The CDR3 region has the DNA TGTGCCACCAGTGATAAACGGTCCGGGGAGCTGTTTTTT.

This clonotype was seen repeatedly, ten times or more. The rearrangement links TRBV15 to TRBJ2-7, with 9 bases matching TRBD2. The CDR3 runs to 15 residues. CDR1 and CDR2 from the germline V gene are LNHNV and YYDKDF (reference sequence). The trim removed 5 bases at V and 4 bases at J, leaving 9 bases unmatched. The CDR3 coding sequence is TGTGCCACCAGCGAGCGGGGGGCCCCCTCATACGAGCAGTACTTC. This codes for CATSERGAPSYEQYF.

As to this clonotype: This clone may be a read error of a much larger clone one base away. The chain couples TRBV6-5 to TRBJ2-6; the D is unclear. This CDR3 contains 15 residues. Looked up from germline, CDR1 is MNHEY and CDR2 is SVGAGI. CDR3 nucleotide sequence: TGTGCCAACAGTTACAGCTTCTCTGGGGCCAACGTCCTGACTTTC. It specifies CANSYSFSGANVLTF.

With regard to this clonotype: A much more abundant neighbour one base away suggests this may be a read error. V usage is TRBV7-6 and J usage is TRBJ2-5; 9 nucleotides match TRBD2. CDR3 length equals 15 residues. CDR1 is SGHVS and CDR2 is FNYEAQ in the germline V gene. This CDR3 is CACSLAASGVETQYF. The CDR3 DNA sequence: TGTGCCTGCAGCTTAGCTGCTAGCGGGGTAGAGACCCAGTACTTC.

This clonotype was detected many times. V is TRBV14 and J is TRBJ1-1; D unresolved. The CDR3 is 15 amino acids. Germline CDR1 is SGHDN and CDR2 is FVKESK. The germline V and J ends were trimmed by 4 bases and 8 bases, with 20 bases remaining between them. The CDR3 sequence: CASSLRLDLSSEAFF. CDR3 DNA: TGTGCCAGCAGCCTACGACTGGACCTTTCTTCCGAAGCTTTCTTT.

The sample holds many counts of this clonotype. The J gene is TRBJ1-6, the V gene TRBV6-6, with D unclear. This CDR3 spans 13 amino acids. Germline-derived CDR1 and CDR2 are MNHNY and SVGAGI (reference sequence). V lost 7 bases to trimming and J lost 6 bases, with 10 bases between them. The CDR3 region has the DNA TGTGCCAGCAAGGAGGCAGCTAATTCACCCCTCCACTTT. Encoded protein: CASKEAANSPLHF.

The gene calls are TRBV6-6 and TRBJ1-5, with unresolved D. Between the trimmed V and J ends, which lost 2 bases and 7 bases, there was a span of 15 bases. This CDR3 spans 15 amino acids. The germline gives CDR1 MNHNY, CDR2 SVGAGI (reference sequence). CDR3 sequence: CASSYPPQGRQPQHF. The CDR3 DNA sequence: TGTGCCAGCAGTTACCCGCCCCAAGGCAGACAGCCCCAGCATTTT.

In its sample, this clonotype was seen a few times. This chain connects TRBV6-5 to TRBJ1-1, with 7 nucleotides matching TRBD1. The CDR3 runs 13 residues. Germline assignment: CDR1 MNHEY and CDR2 SVGAGI. Trimming removed 3 bases from V and 5 bases from J; junction bases left unmatched: 3. The CDR3 nucleotides are TGTGCCAGCAGTTATGACAGGGTTACTGAAGCTTTCTTT. Its translation is CASSYDRVTEAFF.

The V gene is TRBV7-8, the J gene TRBJ2-1; 11 bases are a match to TRBD2. Trimming took 0 bases from V and 0 from J; bases not matched to a gene: 1. CDR3 length equals 17 residues. Germline V gene sequence: CDR1 SGHVS, CDR2 FQNEAQ. CDR3 loop: CASSLALAGGSYNEQFF. Written as DNA, the CDR3 is TGTGCCAGCAGCTTAGCTCTAGCGGGGGGCTCCTACAATGAGCAGTTCTTC.

A few counts support this clonotype. This sequence joins TRBV6-2 or TRBV6-3 and TRBJ2-4; D possibly uses TRBD1 or TRBD2 (8 bases each). Trimming took off 6 bases at V and 15 bases at J, with 24 bases between the two ends. This CDR3 region has 14 residues. In germline, CDR1 is MNHEY, CDR2 SVGEGT. The DNA of the CDR3 is TGTGCCAGCAGCACGACAGGGGCTACGACTAGCGCGTACTTC. Protein: CASSTTGATTSAYF.

This clonotype was counted at least ten times. V usage is TRBV24-1 and J usage is TRBJ2-3; 7 bases agree with TRBD1. The CDR3 is 14 residues long. With 4 bases clipped from V and 3 bases from J, the junction kept 3 bases outside the gene matches. Germline V gives CDR1 KGHDR, CDR2 SFDVKD. The CDR3 region has the DNA TGTGCCACCAGTGAGACGACAGGGACAGATACGCAGTATTTT. Its protein is CATSETTGTDTQYF.

CDR3 DNA: TGCAGCGTTGTGGGGGGAGTCATGAACACTGAAGCTTTCTTT. It specifies CSVVGGVMNTEAFF. The chain recombines TRBV29-1 with TRBJ1-1, with a weak D call TRBD1 (5 bases). Germline lookup yields CDR1 SQVTM and CDR2 ANQGSEA. V lost 4 bases and J lost 0, with 12 bases in between. The CDR3 covers 14 residues.

This clonotype was picked up many times. This rearrangement joins TRBV29-1 to TRBJ2-6; 13 bases map to TRBD2. V was pared by 8 bases and J by 4 bases, with 2 bases of the junction left unmatched. CDR1 SQVTM and CDR2 ANQGSEA come from the germline V gene. The CDR3 extends over 14 amino acids. The CDR3 DNA follows: TGCAGCACTAGCGGGGGGGCCGGGGCCAACGTCCTGACTTTC. Amino acid sequence: CSTSGGAGANVLTF.

The chain employs TRBV5-4 and TRBJ1-5, with 9 bases that match TRBD1. The trim removed 4 bases at V and 7 bases at J, leaving 9 bases unmatched. CDR3 length equals 15 residues. Germline values: CDR1 SGHNT, CDR2 YYREEE (reference sequence). The CDR3 DNA reads TGTGCCAGCAGCCCCGGGACAGGGCAAGGGCAGCCCCAGCATTTT. Residues: CASSPGTGQGQPQHF. Full variable domain (missing parts from reference TRBV5-4 and TRBJ1-5): ETGVTQSPTHLIKTRGQQVTLRCSSQSGHNTVSWYQQALGQGPQFIFQYYREEENGRGNFPPRFSGLQFPNYSSELNVNALELDDSALYLCASSPGTGQGQPQHFGDGTRLSIL.

This clonotype was counted many times. The J gene is TRBJ2-3, the V gene TRBV7-2; tentatively, D is TRBD2 (5 bases). V was cut by 0 bases and J by 2 bases, with 12 bases left in between. Germline CDR1 is SGHTA and CDR2 is FQGNSA. The CDR3 runs 16 residues. The CDR3: CASSLASVGNTDTQYF. The CDR3 DNA follows: TGTGCCAGCAGCTTAGCTTCCGTCGGGAACACAGATACGCAGTATTTT.

This clonotype came up many times. In DNA, the CDR3 is TGTGCCACAGGGACTAGCGGGACTCAAGAGACCCAGTACTTC. Its protein is CATGTSGTQETQYF. The chain uses TRBV3-1 and TRBJ2-5; 13 positions match TRBD2. CDR1 and CDR2 from the germline V gene are LGHDT and YNNKEL (reference sequence). Unmatched junction bases numbered 4, after V lost 10 bases and J lost 2 bases. CDR3 length: 14 amino acids.

This clonotype was recorded a few times. The rearrangement joins TRBV4-2 to TRBJ2-2; tentative D call: TRBD2 (5 bases). V was pared by 4 bases and J by 3 bases, with 12 bases between. There are 15 residues in the CDR3. Germline values: CDR1 LGHNA, CDR2 YNFKEQ. This chain's CDR3 is CASSLLDGDTGELFF. In nucleotides, the CDR3 is TGTGCCAGCAGCCTCTTGGACGGGGACACCGGGGAGCTGTTTTTT.